This TCR beta chain was documented in a study of shared clonotypes between healthy human individuals. For the study at large: The donors, two women and three men, were aged 18 to 49.

Germline loops: CDR1 SGHRS, CDR2 YFSETQ. V gave up 3 bases and J gave up 0 bases, with 11 bases separating them. This CDR3 has 15 residues. Authors' analysis steps: Junction-only sequences without quality scores were provided by ImmunoSEQ, so filtering was different. Here immunoSEQ multiplex PCR was the method, and the copy in TCRdb shows in-frame clones only, minus some. D and trimming come from the DNA, and the V and J calls and clone size come from that table. The profile shows hundreds of thousands of clones, over 60% of them singletons. The study enrolled healthy HIV-negative adults without recent acute infections or vaccinations as donors. All participating donors were Caucasian adults from Nashville, Tennessee.

This sequence was found in a middle-aged woman in good health. Some clones in this sample may be carry-over from other donors' samples. This rearrangement joins TRBV5-1 to TRBJ2-3, with D possibly TRBD2 on 6 matching bases. Material: PBMCs. The CDR3 region is CASSSSSASTDTQYF. CDR3 nucleotide sequence: TGCGCCAGCAGCTCCTCTAGCGCTAGCACAGATACGCAGTATTTT.